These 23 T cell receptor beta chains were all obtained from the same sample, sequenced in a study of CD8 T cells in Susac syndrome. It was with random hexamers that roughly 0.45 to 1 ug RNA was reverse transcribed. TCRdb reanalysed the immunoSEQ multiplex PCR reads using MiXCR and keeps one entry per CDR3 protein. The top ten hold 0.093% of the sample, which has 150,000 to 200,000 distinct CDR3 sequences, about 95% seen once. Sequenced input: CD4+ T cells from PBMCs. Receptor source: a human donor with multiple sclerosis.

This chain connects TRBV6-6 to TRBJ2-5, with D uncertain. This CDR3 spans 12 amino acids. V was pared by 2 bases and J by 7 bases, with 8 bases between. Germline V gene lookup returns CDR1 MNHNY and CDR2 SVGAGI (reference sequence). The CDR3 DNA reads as TGTGCCAGCAGTTACCCCTCATCGACCCAGTACTTC. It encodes CASSYPSSTQYF.

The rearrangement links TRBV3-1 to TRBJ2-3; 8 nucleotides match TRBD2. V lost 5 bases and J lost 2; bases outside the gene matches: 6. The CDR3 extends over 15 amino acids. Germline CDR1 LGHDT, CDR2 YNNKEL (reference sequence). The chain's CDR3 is CASSFRGGNTDTQYF. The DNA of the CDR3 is TGTGCCAGCAGCTTCCGGGGGGGGAACACAGATACGCAGTATTTT.

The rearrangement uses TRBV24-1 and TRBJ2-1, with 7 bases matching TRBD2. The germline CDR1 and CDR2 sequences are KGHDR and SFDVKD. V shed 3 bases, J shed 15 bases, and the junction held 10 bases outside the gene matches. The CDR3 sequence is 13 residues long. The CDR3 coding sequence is TGTGCCACCAGTGATCCCAGTAGGCGGGAGTGGTTCTTC. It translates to CATSDPSRREWFF.

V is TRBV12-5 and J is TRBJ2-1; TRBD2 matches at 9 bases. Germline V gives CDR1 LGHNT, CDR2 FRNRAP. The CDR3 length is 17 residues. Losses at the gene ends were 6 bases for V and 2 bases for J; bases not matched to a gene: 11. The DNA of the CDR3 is TGTGCTAGTGGCCGTACTTGGGCGGGAGGGACCTACAATGAGCAGTTCTTC. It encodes CASGRTWAGGTYNEQFF.

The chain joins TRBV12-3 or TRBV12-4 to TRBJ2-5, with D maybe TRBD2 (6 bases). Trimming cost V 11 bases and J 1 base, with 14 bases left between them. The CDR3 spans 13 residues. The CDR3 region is CASARRGQETQYF. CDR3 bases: TGTGCCTCTGCCAGGAGGGGCCAAGAGACCCAGTACTTC.

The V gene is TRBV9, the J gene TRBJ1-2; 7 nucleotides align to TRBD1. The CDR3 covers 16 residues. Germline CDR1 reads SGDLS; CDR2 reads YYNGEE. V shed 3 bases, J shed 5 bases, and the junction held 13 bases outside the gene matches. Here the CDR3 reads CASSAGQAVAVYGYTF. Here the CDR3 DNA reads TGTGCCAGCAGCGCCGGACAGGCAGTCGCAGTATATGGCTACACCTTC. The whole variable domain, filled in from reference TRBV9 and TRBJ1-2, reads DSGVTQTPKHLITATGQRVTLRCSPRSGDLSVYWYQQSLDQGLQFLIQYYNGEERAKGNILERFSAQQFPDLHSELNLSSLELGDSALYFCASSAGQAVAVYGYTFGSGTRLTVV.

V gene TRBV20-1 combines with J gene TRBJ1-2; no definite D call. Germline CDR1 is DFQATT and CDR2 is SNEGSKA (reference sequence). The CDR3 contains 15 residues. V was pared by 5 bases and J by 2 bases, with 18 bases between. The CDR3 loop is CSAGGTEAMNYGYTF. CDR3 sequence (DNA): TGCAGTGCTGGCGGTACGGAGGCGATGAACTATGGCTACACCTTC.

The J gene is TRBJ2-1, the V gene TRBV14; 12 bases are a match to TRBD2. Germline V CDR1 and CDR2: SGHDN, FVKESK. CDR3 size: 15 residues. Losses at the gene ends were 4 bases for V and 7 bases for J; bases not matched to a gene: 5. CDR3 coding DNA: TGTGCCAGCAGCCCAAGGACTAGCGGGAAGAATGAGCAGTTCTTC. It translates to CASSPRTSGKNEQFF.

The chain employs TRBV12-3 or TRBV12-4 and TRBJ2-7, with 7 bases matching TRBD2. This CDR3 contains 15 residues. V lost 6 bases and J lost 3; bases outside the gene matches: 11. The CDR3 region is CASRRRASGNYEQYF. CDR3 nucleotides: TGTGCCAGCAGACGGCGGGCTAGCGGAAACTACGAGCAGTACTTC.

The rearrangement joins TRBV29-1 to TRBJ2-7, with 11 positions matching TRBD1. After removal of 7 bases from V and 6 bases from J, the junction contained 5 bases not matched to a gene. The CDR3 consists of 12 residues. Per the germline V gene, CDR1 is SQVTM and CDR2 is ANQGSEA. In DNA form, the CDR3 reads TGCAGCGCGGGACAGGGGGGCCTCGAGCAGTACTTC. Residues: CSAGQGGLEQYF.

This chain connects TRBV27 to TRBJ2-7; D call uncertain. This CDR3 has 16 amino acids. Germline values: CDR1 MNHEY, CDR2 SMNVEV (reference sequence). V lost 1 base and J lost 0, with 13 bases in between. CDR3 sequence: CASSLWPGSSSYEQYF. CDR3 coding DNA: TGTGCCAGCAGTTTATGGCCAGGCTCGAGCTCCTACGAGCAGTACTTC.

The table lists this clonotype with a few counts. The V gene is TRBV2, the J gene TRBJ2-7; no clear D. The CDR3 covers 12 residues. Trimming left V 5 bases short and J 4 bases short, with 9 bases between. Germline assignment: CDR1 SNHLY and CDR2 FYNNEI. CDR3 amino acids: CASSPEGYEQYF. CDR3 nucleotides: TGTGCCAGCAGTCCCGAAGGGTACGAGCAGTACTTC.

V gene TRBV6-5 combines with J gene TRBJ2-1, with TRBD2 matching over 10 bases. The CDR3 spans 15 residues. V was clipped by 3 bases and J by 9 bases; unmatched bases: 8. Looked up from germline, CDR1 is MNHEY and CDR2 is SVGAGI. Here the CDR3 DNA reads TGTGCCAGCAGTTATGGAGCGGGGGGGCGCGGTGAGCAGTTCTTC. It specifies CASSYGAGGRGEQFF.

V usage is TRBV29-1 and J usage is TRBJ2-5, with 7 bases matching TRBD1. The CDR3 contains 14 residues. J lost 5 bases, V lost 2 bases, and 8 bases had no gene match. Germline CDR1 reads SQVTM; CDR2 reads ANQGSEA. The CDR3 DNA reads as TGCAGCGTTGAAATGGGACAGAGAGCTGAGACCCAGTACTTC. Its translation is CSVEMGQRAETQYF.

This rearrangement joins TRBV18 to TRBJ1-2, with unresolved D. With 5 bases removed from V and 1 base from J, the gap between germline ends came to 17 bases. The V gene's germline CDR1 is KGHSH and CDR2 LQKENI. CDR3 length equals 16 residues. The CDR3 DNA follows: TGTGCCAGCTCATCGGGCCTCAGTAGGGATAACTATGGCTACACCTTC. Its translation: CASSSGLSRDNYGYTF.

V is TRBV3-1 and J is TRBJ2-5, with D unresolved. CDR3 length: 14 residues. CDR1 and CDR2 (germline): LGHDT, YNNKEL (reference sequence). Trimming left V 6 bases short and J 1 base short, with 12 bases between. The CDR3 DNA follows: TGTGCCAGCAGTCCTCATGGAGTCCAAGAGACCCAGTACTTC. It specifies CASSPHGVQETQYF.

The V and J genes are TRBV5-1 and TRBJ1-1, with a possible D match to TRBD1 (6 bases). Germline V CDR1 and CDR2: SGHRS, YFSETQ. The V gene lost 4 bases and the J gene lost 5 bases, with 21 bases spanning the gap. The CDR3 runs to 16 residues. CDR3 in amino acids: CASSPTTGGAPTEAFF. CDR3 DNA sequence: TGCGCCAGCAGCCCCACAACCGGGGGGGCACCGACTGAAGCTTTCTTT.

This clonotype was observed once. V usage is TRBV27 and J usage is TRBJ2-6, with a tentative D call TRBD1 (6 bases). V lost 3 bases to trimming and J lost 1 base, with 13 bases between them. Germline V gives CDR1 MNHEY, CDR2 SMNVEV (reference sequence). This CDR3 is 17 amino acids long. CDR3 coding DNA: TGTGCCAGCAGTTTTTGGGGACATCTTTCTGGGGCCAACGTCCTGACTTTC. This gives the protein CASSFWGHLSGANVLTF.

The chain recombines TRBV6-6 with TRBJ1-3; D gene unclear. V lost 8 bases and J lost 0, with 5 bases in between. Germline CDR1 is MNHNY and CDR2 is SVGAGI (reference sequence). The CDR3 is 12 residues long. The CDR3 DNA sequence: TGTGCCAGCCGGGACTCTGGAAACACCATATATTTT. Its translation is CASRDSGNTIYF.

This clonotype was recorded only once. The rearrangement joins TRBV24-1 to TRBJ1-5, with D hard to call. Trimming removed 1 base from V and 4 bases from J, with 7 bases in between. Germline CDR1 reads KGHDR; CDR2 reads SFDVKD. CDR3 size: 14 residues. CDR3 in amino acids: CATSDFTANQPQHF. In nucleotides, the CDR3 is TGTGCCACCAGTGATTTCACAGCGAATCAGCCCCAGCATTTT.

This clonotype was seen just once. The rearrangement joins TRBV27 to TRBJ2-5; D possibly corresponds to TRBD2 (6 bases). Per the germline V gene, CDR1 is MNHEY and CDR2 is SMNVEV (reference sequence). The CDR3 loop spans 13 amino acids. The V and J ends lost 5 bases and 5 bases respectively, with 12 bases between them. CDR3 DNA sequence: TGTGCCAGCAGTCGGGACTCAAGGGAGACCCAGTACTTC. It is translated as CASSRDSRETQYF.

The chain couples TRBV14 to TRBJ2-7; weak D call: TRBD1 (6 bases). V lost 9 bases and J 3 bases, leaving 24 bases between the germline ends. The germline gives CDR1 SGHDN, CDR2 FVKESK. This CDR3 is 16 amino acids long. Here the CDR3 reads CARIGRGKTEYYEQYF. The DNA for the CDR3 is TGTGCCAGGATCGGCAGGGGAAAAACGGAATACTACGAGCAGTACTTC.

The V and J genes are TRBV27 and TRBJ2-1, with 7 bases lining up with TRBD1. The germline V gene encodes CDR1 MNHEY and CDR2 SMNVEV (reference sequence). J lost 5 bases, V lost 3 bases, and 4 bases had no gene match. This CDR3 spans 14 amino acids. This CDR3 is CASSLGQTNNEQFF. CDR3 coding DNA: TGTGCCAGCAGTTTGGGACAGACCAACAATGAGCAGTTCTTC.